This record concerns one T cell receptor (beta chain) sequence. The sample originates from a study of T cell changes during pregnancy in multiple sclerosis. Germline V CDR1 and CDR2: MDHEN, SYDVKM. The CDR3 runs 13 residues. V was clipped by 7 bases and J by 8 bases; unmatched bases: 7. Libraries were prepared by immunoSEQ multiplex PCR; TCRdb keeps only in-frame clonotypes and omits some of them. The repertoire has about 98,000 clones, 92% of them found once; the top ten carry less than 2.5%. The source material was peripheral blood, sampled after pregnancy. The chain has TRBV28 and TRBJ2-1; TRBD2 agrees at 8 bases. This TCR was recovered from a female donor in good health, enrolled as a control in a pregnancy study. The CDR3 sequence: CASIPGGEYEQFF. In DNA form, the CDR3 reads TGTGCCAGCATCCCGGGGGGGGAGTATGAGCAGTTCTTC.